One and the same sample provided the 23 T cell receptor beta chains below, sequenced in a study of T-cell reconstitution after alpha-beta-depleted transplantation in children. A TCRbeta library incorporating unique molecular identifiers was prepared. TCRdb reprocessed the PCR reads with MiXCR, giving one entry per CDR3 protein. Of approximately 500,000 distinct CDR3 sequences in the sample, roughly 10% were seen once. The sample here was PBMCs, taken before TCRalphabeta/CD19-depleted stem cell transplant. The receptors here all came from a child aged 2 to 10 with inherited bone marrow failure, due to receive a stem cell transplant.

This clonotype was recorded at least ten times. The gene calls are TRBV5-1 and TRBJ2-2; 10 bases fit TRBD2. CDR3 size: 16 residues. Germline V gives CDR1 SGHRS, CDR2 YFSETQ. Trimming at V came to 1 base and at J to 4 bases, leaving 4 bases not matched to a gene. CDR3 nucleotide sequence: TGCGCCAGCAGCTTGTCTAGCGGGAGTTCCACCGGGGAGCTGTTTTTT. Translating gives CASSLSSGSSTGELFF.

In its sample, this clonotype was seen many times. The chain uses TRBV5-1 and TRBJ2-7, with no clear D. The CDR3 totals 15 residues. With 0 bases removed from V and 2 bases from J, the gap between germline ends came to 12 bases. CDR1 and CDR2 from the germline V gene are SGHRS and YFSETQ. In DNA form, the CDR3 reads TGCGCCAGCAGCTTGGTCAGGATCGCGACCTACGAGCAGTACTTC. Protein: CASSLVRIATYEQYF.

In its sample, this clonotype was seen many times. In DNA, the CDR3 is TGTGCCAGCAGCCCTCAACCGCTCCTGATTCAGTACTTC. Translated, it gives CASSPQPLLIQYF. The genes are TRBV12-3 or TRBV12-4 and TRBJ2-4; D uncertain. V was pared by 6 bases and J by 10 bases, with 16 bases between. This CDR3 is 13 amino acids long.

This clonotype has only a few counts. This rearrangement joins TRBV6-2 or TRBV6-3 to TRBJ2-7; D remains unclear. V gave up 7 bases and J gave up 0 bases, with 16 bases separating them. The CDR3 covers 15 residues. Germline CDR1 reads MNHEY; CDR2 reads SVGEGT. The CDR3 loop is CASTRAPIPSYEQYF. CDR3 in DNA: TGTGCCAGCACAAGGGCCCCCATCCCCTCCTACGAGCAGTACTTC.

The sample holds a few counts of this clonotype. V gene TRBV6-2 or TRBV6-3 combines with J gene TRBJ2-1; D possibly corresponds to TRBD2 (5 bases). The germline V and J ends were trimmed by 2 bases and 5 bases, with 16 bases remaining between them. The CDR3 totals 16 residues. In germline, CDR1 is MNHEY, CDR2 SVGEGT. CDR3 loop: CASSYRTAGSHNEQFF. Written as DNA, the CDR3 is TGTGCCAGCAGTTACCGAACCGCGGGCAGCCACAATGAGCAGTTCTTC.

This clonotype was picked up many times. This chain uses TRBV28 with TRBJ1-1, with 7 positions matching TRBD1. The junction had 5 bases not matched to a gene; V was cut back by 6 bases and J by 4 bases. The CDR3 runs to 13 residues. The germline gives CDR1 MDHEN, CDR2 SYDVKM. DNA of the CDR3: TGTGCCAGCAGATACAACAGGGGCACTGAAGCTTTCTTT. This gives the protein CASRYNRGTEAFF.

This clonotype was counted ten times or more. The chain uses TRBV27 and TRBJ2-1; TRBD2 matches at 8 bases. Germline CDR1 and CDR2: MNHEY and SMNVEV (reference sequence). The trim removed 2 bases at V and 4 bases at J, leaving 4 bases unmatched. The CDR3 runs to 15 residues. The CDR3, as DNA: TGTGCCAGCAGTTTAGATACTAGCGGTTACAATGAGCAGTTCTTC. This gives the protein CASSLDTSGYNEQFF.

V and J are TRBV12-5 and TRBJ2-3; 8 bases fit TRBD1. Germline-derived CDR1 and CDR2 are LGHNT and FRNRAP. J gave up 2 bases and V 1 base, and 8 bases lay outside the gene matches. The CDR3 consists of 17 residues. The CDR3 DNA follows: TGTGCTAGTGGTTTGGCCATCACAGGGGGTACCACAGATACGCAGTATTTT. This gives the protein CASGLAITGGTTDTQYF.

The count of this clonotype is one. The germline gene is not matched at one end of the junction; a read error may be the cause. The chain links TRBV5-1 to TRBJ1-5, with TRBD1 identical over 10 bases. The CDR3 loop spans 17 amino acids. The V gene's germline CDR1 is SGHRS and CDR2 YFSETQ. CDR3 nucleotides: TGCGCCAGCAGCGTATGGGGGGGACAGGGGAGGAATCAGCACCAGCATTTT. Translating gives CASSVWGGQGRNQHQHF.

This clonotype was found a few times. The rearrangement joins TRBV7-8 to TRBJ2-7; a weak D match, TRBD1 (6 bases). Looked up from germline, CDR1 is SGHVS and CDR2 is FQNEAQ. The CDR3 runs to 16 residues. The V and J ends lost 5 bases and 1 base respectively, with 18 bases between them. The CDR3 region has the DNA TGTGCCAGCAGCCGTACTATGGGGACAACTTCCTACGAGCAGTACTTC. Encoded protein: CASSRTMGTTSYEQYF.

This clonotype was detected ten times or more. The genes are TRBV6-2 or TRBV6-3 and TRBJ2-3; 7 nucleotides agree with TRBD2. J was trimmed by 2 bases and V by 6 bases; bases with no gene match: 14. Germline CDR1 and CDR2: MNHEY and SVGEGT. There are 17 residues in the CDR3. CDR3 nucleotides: TGTGCCAGCAGATACAATCTAGCGGCCTCCTTCACAGATACGCAGTATTTT. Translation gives CASRYNLAASFTDTQYF.

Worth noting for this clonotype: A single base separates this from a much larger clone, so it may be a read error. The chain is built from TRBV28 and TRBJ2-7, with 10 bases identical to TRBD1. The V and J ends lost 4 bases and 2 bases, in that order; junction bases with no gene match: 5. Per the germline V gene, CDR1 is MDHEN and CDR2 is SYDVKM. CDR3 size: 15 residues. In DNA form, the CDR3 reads TGTGCCAGCAGTTCGACAGGGGGCGGAGCCTACGAGCAGTACTTC. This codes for CASSSTGGGAYEQYF.

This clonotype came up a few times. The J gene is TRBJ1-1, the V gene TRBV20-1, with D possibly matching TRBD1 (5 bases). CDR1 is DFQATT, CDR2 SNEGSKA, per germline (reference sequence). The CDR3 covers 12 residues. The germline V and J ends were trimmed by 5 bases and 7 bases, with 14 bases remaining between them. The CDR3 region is CSALGADNEAFF. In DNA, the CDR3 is TGCAGTGCTCTAGGTGCGGACAATGAAGCTTTCTTT.

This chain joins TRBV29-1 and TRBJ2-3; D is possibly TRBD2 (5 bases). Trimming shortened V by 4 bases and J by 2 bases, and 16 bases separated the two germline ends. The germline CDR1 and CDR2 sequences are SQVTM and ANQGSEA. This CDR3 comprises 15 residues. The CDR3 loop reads CSVGRGEGFTDTQYF. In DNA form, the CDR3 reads TGCAGCGTTGGTCGGGGAGAGGGATTCACAGATACGCAGTATTTT.

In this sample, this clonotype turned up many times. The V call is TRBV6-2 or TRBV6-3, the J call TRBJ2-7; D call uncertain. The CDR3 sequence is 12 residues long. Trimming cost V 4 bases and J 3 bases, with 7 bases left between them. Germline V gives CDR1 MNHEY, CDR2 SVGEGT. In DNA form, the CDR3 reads TGTGCCAGCAGTTCCCTGTTCTACGAGCAGTACTTC. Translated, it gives CASSSLFYEQYF.

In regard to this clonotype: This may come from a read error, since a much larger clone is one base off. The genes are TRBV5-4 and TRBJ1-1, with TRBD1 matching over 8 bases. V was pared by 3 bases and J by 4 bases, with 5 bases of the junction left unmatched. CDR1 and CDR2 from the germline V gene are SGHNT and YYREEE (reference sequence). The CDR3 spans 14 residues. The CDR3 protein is CASSYSRGLTEAFF. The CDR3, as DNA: TGTGCCAGCAGCTATTCCAGGGGGCTCACTGAAGCTTTCTTT.

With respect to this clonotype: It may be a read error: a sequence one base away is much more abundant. The CDR3 region is CSARRAGGPCEQFF. CDR3 coding DNA: TGCAGTGCTAGGCGAGCGGGAGGGCCGTGTGAGCAGTTCTTC. The chain employs TRBV20-1 and TRBJ2-1; TRBD2 matches 10 bases. Trimming took 3 bases from V and 9 from J; bases not matched to a gene: 8. The length of the CDR3 is 14 residues. Germline loops: CDR1 DFQATT, CDR2 SNEGSKA (reference sequence).

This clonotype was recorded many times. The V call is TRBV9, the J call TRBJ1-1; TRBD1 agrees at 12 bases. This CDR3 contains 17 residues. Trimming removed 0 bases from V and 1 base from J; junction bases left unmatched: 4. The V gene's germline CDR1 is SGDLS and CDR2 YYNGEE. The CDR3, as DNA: TGTGCCAGCAGCGTAGAGCCGGGACAGGGGGCGAACACTGAAGCTTTCTTT. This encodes CASSVEPGQGANTEAFF.

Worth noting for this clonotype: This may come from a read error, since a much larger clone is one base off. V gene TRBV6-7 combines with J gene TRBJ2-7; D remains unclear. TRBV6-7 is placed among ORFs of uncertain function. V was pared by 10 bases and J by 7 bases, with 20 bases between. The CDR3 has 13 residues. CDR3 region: CAIRLGYYGEQYF. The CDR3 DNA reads TGTGCCATCAGGTTAGGGTACTATGGGGAGCAGTACTTC.

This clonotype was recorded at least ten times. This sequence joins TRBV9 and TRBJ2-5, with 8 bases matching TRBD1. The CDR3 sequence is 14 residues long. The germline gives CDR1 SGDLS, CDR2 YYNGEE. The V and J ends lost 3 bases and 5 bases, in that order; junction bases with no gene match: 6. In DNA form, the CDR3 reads TGTGCCAGCAGCGCAGACAGGGGCATGGAGACCCAGTACTTC. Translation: CASSADRGMETQYF.

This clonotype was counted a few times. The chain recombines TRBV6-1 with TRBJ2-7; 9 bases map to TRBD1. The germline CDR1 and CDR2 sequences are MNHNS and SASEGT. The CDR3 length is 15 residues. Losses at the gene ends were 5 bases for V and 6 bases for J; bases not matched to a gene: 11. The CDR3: CASSPDGTGSIEQYF. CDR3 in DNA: TGTGCCAGCAGTCCAGATGGGACAGGGTCGATCGAGCAGTACTTC.

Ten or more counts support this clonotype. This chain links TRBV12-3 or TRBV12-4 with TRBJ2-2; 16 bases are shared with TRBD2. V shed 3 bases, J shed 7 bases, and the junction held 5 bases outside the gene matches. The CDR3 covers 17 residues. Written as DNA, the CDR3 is TGTGCCAGCAGTTTGGGACTAGCGGGAGGGCCTAACGGGGAGCTGTTTTTT. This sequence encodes CASSLGLAGGPNGELFF.

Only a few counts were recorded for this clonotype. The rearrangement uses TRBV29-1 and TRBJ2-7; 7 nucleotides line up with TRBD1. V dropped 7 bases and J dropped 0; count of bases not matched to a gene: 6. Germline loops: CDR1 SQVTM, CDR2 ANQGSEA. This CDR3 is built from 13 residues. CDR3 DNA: TGCAGCGCCAACAGGGACAGCTCCTACGAGCAGTACTTC. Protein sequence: CSANRDSSYEQYF.